The rows below give T cell receptor beta chains drawn from one sample of a study of regulatory T cells in long-lasting Graves disease. TCRdb recomputed calls from the multiplex PCR reads with MiXCR, one row per CDR3 protein. The sample has 500,000 to 700,000 distinct CDR3 sequences, around 32% seen once. The starting material was peripheral blood mononuclear cells (PBMCs), obtained when the disease was refractory, from a patient treated with antithyroid drugs. Receptor source: a female donor with Graves disease. Each CDR3 is given with its conserved first and last residue. Fields, in order: V gene, clone size, D gene, J gene, CDR3 protein, CDR3 DNA. A D gene is named only where the DNA matches it firmly. Part of the rows lack a size; the others show once, few, many or a class for expanded clones.

>TRBV20-1|few|.|TRBJ1-2
CSAREQGRGDNYGYTF
TGCAGTGCTAGAGAACAGGGCCGGGGGGATAACTATGGCTACACCTTC
>TRBV6-1|few|.|TRBJ1-5
CASSSRGYGQPQHF
TGTGCCAGCAGCTCCCGCGGCTACGGACAGCCCCAGCATTTT
>TRBV5-4|.|TRBD1|TRBJ1-1
CASSGTGGRSTEAFF
TGTGCCAGCAGCGGTACAGGGGGCAGGAGCACTGAAGCTTTCTTT
>TRBV7-9|.|TRBD2|TRBJ2-7
CASSLAHPGLAGAYEQYF
TGTGCCAGCAGCTTAGCTCACCCGGGACTAGCGGGAGCGTACGAGCAGTACTTC
>TRBV24-1|.|.|TRBJ1-5
CATSPGVINQPQHF
TGTGCCACCAGTCCAGGGGTGATTAATCAGCCCCAGCATTTT
>TRBV20-1|.|.|TRBJ1-1
CSARDLLQGGTEAFF
TGCAGTGCTAGAGATCTCCTACAGGGTGGGACTGAAGCTTTCTTT
>TRBV6-1|few|.|TRBJ1-2
CAANPGPIYGYTF
TGTGCCGCAAATCCGGGACCGATCTATGGCTACACCTTC
>TRBV28|many|TRBD1|TRBJ2-7
CASSLRGGTGAHEQYF
TGTGCCAGCAGTCTACGCGGGGGGACAGGGGCCCACGAGCAGTACTTC
>TRBV9|.|TRBD1|TRBJ1-1
CASSVVTGAMSTEAFF
TGTGCCAGCAGCGTAGTCACAGGGGCTATGAGCACTGAAGCTTTCTTT
>TRBV28|.|.|TRBJ2-4
CASSLGGPNIQYF
TGTGCCAGCAGTTTGGGGGGACCAAACATTCAGTACTTC
>TRBV11-2|.|TRBD2|TRBJ2-3
CASSLGLAGSSTDTQYF
TGTGCCAGCAGCTTGGGACTAGCGGGGTCTAGCACAGATACGCAGTATTTT
>TRBV15|.|.|TRBJ1-2
CATSRDLGPGKDGYTF
TGTGCCACCAGCAGAGATCTCGGGCCAGGGAAGGATGGCTACACCTTC
>TRBV20-1|few|.|TRBJ2-7
CSARLGLPSSYEQYF
TGCAGTGCTAGGCTGGGCCTCCCGAGCTCCTACGAGCAGTACTTC
>TRBV28|few|.|TRBJ2-5
CASIGGGETQYF
TGTGCCAGCATTGGAGGAGGGGAGACCCAGTACTTC
>TRBV6-1|many|.|TRBJ1-2
CASSDWYGANYGYTF
TGTGCCAGCAGTGATTGGTACGGAGCTAACTATGGCTACACCTTC
>TRBV20-1|.|TRBD1|TRBJ1-1
CSAIQTGGAEAFF
TGCAGTGCTATCCAGACAGGGGGGGCTGAAGCTTTCTTT